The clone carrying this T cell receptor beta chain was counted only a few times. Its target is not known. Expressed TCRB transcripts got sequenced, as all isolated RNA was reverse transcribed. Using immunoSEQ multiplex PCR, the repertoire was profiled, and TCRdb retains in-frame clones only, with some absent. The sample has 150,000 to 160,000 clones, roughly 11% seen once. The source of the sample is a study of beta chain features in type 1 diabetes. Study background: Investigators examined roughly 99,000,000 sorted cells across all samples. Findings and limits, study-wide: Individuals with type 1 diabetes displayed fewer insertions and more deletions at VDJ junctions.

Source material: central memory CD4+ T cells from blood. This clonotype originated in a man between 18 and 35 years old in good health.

The CDR3 DNA reads TGTGCCAGCAGCTTAGCGCTGGGGCAGGGGAACACTGAAGCTTTCTTT. Amino acid sequence: CASSLALGQGNTEAFF. The chain recombines TRBV7-8 with TRBJ1-1; perhaps TRBD1 as D (5 bases). CDR3 length equals 16 residues. Trimming cost V 0 bases and J 1 base, with 12 bases left between them. Germline loops: CDR1 SGHVS, CDR2 FQNEAQ.